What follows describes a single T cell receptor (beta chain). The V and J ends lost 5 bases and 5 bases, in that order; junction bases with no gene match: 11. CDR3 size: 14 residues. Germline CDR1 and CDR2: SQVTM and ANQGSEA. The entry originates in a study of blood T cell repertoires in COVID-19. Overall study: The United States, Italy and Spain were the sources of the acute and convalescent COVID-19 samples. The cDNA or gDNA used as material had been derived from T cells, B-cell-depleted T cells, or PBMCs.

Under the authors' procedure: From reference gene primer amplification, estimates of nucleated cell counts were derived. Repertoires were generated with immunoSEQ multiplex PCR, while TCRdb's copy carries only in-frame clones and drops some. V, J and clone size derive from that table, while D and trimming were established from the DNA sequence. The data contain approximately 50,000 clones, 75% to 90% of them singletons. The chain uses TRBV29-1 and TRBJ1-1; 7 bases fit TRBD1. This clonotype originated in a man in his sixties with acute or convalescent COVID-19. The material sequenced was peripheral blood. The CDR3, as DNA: TGCAGCGTTATTGGTAGGGGGCTCGGGACTGAAGCTTTCTTT. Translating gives CSVIGRGLGTEAFF.